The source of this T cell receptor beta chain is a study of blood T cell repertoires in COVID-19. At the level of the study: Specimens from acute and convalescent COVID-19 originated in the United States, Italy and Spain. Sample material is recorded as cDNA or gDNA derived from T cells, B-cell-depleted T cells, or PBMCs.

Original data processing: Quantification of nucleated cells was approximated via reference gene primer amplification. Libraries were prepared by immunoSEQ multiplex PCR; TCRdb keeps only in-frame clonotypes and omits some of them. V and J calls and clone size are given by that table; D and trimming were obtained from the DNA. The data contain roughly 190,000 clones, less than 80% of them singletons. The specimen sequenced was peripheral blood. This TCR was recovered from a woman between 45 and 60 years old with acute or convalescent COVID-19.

The CDR3 reads CASSSRTSGTGSYEQYF. CDR3 nucleotides: TGTGCCAGCAGTTCTAGGACTAGCGGGACTGGCTCCTACGAGCAGTACTTC. This chain uses TRBV28 with TRBJ2-7; 12 bases align to TRBD2. Germline values: CDR1 MDHEN, CDR2 SYDVKM. The CDR3 runs 17 residues. Unmatched junction bases numbered 7, after V lost 4 bases and J lost 0 bases.